This TCR beta chain was identified during a study of cytomegalovirus exposure and HLA in healthy donors. Study conclusions and caveats: Reportedly, HLA-A and HLA-B alleles of most subjects were accurately predicted from TCR beta. As a later analysis showed, several of the most significant clusters appeared to be linked to common viral pathogens. Fewer N-insertions than the approximately 700-donor mean were reportedly shown by an Asian-associated ancestry cluster in a later analysis.

Remarks on this clone: The antigen remains undetermined.

PCR used 60 Vbeta primers and 13 Jbeta primers. Data came from immunoSEQ multiplex PCR; TCRdb stores just in-frame clones and leaves some out. The sample gives approximately 100,000 clones, around 86% of which show up once; around a tenth is in the top ten. Germline V gives CDR1 SGHVS, CDR2 FQNEAQ. Trimming shortened V by 1 base and J by 0 bases, and 11 bases separated the two germline ends. This CDR3 has 16 residues. The chain has TRBV7-8 and TRBJ2-3; TRBD1 might be the D (5 bases). Sequenced input: PBMCs. The clonotype originates from a man aged 25 to 40 in good health and CMV-seropositive. The CDR3 is CASSLVPGLSTDTQYF. CDR3 nucleotides: TGTGCCAGCAGCTTAGTACCAGGGTTAAGCACAGATACGCAGTATTTT.